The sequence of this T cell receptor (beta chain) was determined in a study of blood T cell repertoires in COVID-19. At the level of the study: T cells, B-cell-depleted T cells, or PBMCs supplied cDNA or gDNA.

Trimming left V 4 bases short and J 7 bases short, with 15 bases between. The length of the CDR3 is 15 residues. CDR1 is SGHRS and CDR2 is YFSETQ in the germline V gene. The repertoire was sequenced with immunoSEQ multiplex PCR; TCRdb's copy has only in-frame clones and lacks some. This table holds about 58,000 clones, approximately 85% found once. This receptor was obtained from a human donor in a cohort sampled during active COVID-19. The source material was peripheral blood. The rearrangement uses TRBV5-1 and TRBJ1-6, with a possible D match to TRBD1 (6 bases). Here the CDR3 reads CASSPRQVWNSPLHF. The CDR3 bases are TGCGCCAGCAGCCCGCGACAGGTGTGGAATTCACCCCTCCACTTT.